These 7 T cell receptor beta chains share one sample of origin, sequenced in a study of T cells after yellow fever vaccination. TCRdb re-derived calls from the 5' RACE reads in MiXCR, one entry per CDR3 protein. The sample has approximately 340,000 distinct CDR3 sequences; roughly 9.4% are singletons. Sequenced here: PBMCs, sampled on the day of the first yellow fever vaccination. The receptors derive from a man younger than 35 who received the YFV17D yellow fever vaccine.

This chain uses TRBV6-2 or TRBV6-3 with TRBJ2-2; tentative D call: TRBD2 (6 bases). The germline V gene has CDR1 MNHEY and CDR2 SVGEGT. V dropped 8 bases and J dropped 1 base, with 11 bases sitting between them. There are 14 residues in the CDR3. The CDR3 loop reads CASGDGGNTGELFF. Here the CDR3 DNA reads TGTGCCAGCGGGGACGGGGGGAACACCGGGGAGCTGTTTTTT.

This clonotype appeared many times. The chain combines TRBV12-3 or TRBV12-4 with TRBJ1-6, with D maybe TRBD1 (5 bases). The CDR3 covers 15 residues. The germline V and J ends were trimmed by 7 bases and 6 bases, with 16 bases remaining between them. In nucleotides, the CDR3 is TGTGCCAGCAAACGCAGGGAAGTGTTTAATTCACCCCTCCACTTT. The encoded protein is CASKRREVFNSPLHF.

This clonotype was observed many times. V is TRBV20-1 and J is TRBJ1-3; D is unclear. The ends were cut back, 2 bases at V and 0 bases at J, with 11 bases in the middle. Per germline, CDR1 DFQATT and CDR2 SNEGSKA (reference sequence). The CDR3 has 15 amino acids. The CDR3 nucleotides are TGCAGTGCTAGAATCTTGGAGGGCTCTGGAAACACCATATATTTT. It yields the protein CSARILEGSGNTIYF.

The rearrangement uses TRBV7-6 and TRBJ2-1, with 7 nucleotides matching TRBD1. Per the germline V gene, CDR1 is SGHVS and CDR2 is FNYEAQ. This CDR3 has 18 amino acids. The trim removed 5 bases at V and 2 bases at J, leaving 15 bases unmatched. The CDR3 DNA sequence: TGTGCCAGCAGCCAACTGTTAAGGAGGACAGGACCCTACAATGAGCAGTTCTTC. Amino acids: CASSQLLRRTGPYNEQFF.

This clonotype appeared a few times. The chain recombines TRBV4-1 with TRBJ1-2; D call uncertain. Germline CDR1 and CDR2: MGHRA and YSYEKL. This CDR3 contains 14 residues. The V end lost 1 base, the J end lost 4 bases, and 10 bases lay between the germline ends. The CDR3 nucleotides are TGCGCCAGCAGCCAAGGTCCGGGTACCTATGGCTACACCTTC. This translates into CASSQGPGTYGYTF.

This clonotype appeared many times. CDR3 nucleotides: TGTGCCAGCAGCTGGGTGGATACGCAGTATTTT. This encodes CASSWVDTQYF. V usage is TRBV5-6 and J usage is TRBJ2-3; D gene ambiguous. The V and J ends lost 3 bases and 6 bases respectively, with 5 bases between them. Germline assignment: CDR1 SGHDT and CDR2 YYEEEE. CDR3 size: 11 residues.

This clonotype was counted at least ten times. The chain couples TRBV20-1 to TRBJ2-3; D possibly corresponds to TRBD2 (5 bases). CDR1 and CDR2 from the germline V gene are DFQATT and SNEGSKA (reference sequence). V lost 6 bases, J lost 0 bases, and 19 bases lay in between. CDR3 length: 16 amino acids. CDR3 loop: CSAPPAGVGSTDTQYF. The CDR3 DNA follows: TGCAGTGCCCCACCGGCCGGGGTGGGGAGCACAGATACGCAGTATTTT.